The 3 T cell receptor beta chains given below trace back to one sample, sequenced in a study of T cells in Graves' hyperthyroidism and ophthalmopathy. RNA transcripts were the template for amplifying TCR beta CDR3 regions. TCR CDR3 regions were first amplified by RT-PCR with HTBI primers. Each CDR3 protein is one row after TCRdb ran MiXCR on the multiplex PCR reads. Of fewer than 350,000 distinct CDR3 sequences in the sample, approximately 15% were seen once. Material for sequencing was blood. The receptors were gathered from a middle-aged woman with Graves' hyperthyroidism.

This clonotype was observed a handful of times. The chain combines TRBV7-9 with TRBJ2-1, with TRBD2 as a possible D gene (5 bases). V was cut by 4 bases and J by 0 bases, with 22 bases left in between. The CDR3 length is 19 residues. Germline-derived CDR1 and CDR2 are SEHNR and FQNEAQ (reference sequence). The CDR3 nucleotides read TGTGCCAGCAGCTACCTCTTATGGGGAACTAGTCGCTCCTACAATGAGCAGTTCTTC. Translated: CASSYLLWGTSRSYNEQFF.

Notes on this clonotype: This may be a read error: a much more frequent sequence differs by one nucleotide. The chain joins TRBV6-1 to TRBJ1-1; 10 bases match TRBD1. This CDR3 has 13 residues. The germline V gene encodes CDR1 MNHNS and CDR2 SASEGT. With 8 bases clipped from V and 1 base from J, the junction kept 1 base outside the gene matches. CDR3 loop: CASGQGENTEAFF. The CDR3 DNA is TGTGCCAGCGGACAGGGGGAGAACACTGAAGCTTTCTTT.

This clonotype was picked up many times. The V and J genes are TRBV7-8 and TRBJ1-4; D uncertain. Germline-derived CDR1 and CDR2 are SGHVS and FQNEAQ. V lost 1 base to trimming and J lost 8 bases, with 11 bases between them. CDR3 length: 14 residues. Here the CDR3 DNA reads TGTGCCAGCAGCTTAGAGGTAGAGGGAGAAAAACTGTTTTTT. This gives the protein CASSLEVEGEKLFF.